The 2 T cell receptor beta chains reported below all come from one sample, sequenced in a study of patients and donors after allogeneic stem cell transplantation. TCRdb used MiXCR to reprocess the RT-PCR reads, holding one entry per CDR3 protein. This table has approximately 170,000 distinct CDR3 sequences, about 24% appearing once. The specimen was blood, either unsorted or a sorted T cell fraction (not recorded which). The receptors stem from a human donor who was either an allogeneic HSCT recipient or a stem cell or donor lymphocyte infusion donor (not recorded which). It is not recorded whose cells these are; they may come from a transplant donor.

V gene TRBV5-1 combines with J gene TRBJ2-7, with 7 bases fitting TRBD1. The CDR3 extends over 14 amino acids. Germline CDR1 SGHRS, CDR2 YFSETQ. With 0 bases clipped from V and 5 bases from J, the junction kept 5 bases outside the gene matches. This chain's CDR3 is CASSLGQGLDEQYF. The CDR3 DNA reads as TGCGCCAGCAGCTTGGGACAGGGTCTCGACGAGCAGTACTTC.

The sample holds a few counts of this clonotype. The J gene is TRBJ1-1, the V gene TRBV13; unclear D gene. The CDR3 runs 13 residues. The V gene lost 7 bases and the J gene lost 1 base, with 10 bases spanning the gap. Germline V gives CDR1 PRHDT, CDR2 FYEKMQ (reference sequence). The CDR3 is CASTQTSNTEAFF. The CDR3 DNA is TGTGCCAGCACCCAAACCTCGAACACTGAAGCTTTCTTT.